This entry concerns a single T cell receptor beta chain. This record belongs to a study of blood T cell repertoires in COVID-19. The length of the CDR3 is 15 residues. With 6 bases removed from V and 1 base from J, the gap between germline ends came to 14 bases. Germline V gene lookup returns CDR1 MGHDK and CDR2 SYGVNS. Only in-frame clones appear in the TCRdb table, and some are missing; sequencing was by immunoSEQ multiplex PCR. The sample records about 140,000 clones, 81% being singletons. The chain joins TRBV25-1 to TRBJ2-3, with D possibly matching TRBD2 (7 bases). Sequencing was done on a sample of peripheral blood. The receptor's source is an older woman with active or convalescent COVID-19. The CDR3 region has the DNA TGTGCCAGCAGGCCTGGGGGGGCCGGCACAGATACGCAGTATTTT. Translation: CASRPGGAGTDTQYF.